This T cell receptor beta chain is from a study of Ad26.COV2.S vaccination and SARS-CoV-2 variants. Indicated treatment: 15 to 20 received Ad26.COV2.S at low or high dose, single or two shots; about 5 received placebo; per-sample allocation not given. Sampling was performed 63 days after the first vaccine or placebo injection. Profiled with immunoSEQ multiplex PCR; TCRdb holds only in-frame clones, not every one. The data show 350,000 to 500,000 clones, approximately 87% seen once. The CDR3 has 13 residues. The germline V gene has CDR1 SGHNT and CDR2 YYREEE (reference sequence). The germline V and J ends were trimmed by 4 bases and 6 bases, with 12 bases remaining between them.

The chain joins TRBV5-4 to TRBJ2-3; D tentatively fits TRBD1 or TRBD2 (5 bases each). This sequence was found in a person aged 18-60 years who received the Ad26.COV2.S COVID-19 vaccine or a placebo. This specimen consisted of peripheral blood, obtained in a trial of Ad26.COV2.S vaccine versus placebo. The CDR3 loop reads CASSVGWGDTQYF. The CDR3 nucleotides are TGTGCCAGCAGCGTTGGGTGGGGGGATACGCAGTATTTT. Combining the CDR3 with reference TRBV5-4 and TRBJ2-3 gives the whole variable domain ETGVTQSPTHLIKTRGQQVTLRCSSQSGHNTVSWYQQALGQGPQFIFQYYREEENGRGNFPPRFSGLQFPNYSSELNVNALELDDSALYLCASSVGWGDTQYFGPGTRLTVL.